This T cell receptor (beta chain) was profiled in a study of shared T cell receptors in the human thymus. Clones were sequenced by immunoSEQ multiplex PCR, and TCRdb holds only the in-frame ones, with some missing. The table records more than 550,000 clones, 80% to 90% of them present only once. The germline V gene encodes CDR1 MNHEY and CDR2 SMNVEV (reference sequence). V was cut by 2 bases and J by 0 bases, with 8 bases left in between. The CDR3 consists of 16 residues. The same sample was also studied in work on human thymus T cells. As that report states: There appeared to be biased usage of V and J genes in thymic and blood repertoires.

This receptor was taken from a girl less than two years old with a congenital heart defect. Material: thymocytes. J is TRBJ2-6 and V is TRBV27; possible D gene TRBD2, 5 bases. CDR3 loop: CASSLDGSSGANVLTF. The DNA of the CDR3 is TGTGCCAGCAGTTTAGATGGGAGCTCTGGGGCCAACGTCCTGACTTTC.